This entry lists 7 T cell receptor beta chains sequenced from one sample in a study of long-term antiretroviral therapy in people with HIV. With survey level as its setting, the immunoSEQ assay was v3.0. Clones were sequenced by immunoSEQ multiplex PCR, and TCRdb holds only the in-frame ones, with some missing. Of about 29,000 clones in the sample, roughly 80% are singletons; the top ten hold around 13%. The specimen comprised unsorted PBMCs, sampled 2.9 years after starting antiretroviral therapy. The receptors were sampled from a man aged 45 to 65 with HIV.

The chain combines TRBV29-1 with TRBJ1-1; no firm D call. V dropped 1 base and J dropped 4 bases, with 10 bases sitting between them. CDR1 SQVTM and CDR2 ANQGSEA come from the germline V gene. The CDR3 covers 13 residues. CDR3 coding DNA: TGCAGCGTTGAAGGGCAGGCTGGCACTGAAGCTTTCTTT. It specifies CSVEGQAGTEAFF.

The chain joins TRBV10-2 to TRBJ1-1; 7 bases are a match to TRBD1. V trimming: 8 bases; J trimming: 3 bases; junction bases outside the gene matches: 6. Germline values: CDR1 WSHSY, CDR2 SAAADI. The CDR3 has 13 residues. In DNA, the CDR3 is TGCGCCAGCGGGGACAGATCGGACACTGAAGCTTTCTTT. Translating gives CASGDRSDTEAFF.

The CDR3: CASSYESGNTIYF. Here the CDR3 DNA reads TGTGCCAGCAGTTACGAGTCTGGAAACACCATATATTTT. The chain links TRBV6-5 to TRBJ1-3; D is uncertain. The ends were cut back, 2 bases at V and 1 base at J, with 3 bases in the middle. This CDR3 is 13 amino acids long. CDR1 and CDR2 from the germline V gene are MNHEY and SVGAGI.

The V call is TRBV29-1, the J call TRBJ2-7, with TRBD1 matching over 11 bases. The CDR3 is made up of 14 amino acids. Germline-derived CDR1 and CDR2 are SQVTM and ANQGSEA. Trimming at V came to 6 bases and at J to 7 bases, leaving 11 bases not matched to a gene. The CDR3 is CSVPGQGDLLEQYF. DNA of the CDR3: TGCAGCGTCCCGGGACAGGGGGACCTCTTGGAGCAGTACTTC.

The chain combines TRBV6-5 with TRBJ2-2; 7 bases fit TRBD2. The germline V gene encodes CDR1 MNHEY and CDR2 SVGAGI. J was trimmed by 4 bases and V by 6 bases; bases with no gene match: 5. The CDR3 is 14 residues long. CDR3 DNA: TGTGCCAGCAGACCTCCGGGGGGCACCGGGGAGCTGTTTTTT. It is translated as CASRPPGGTGELFF.

This clone has just one count. V and J are TRBV5-5 and TRBJ1-2; 10 nucleotides line up with TRBD1. The V segment lost 0 bases and the J segment 2 bases; nucleotides outside the gene matches: 1. CDR3 length equals 15 residues. Looked up from germline, CDR1 is SGHKS and CDR2 is YYEKEE (reference sequence). In DNA, the CDR3 is TGTGCCAGCAGCTTGGGGGGACAGGGGAACTATGGCTACACCTTC. Its protein product is CASSLGGQGNYGYTF.

The V gene is TRBV25-1, the J gene TRBJ1-2; TRBD1 is a possible D gene (6 bases). The V gene lost 4 bases and the J gene lost 4 bases, with 13 bases spanning the gap. Germline CDR1 is MGHDK and CDR2 is SYGVNS. There are 14 residues in the CDR3. CDR3 sequence: CASSVMGGSYGYTF. CDR3 nucleotide sequence: TGTGCCAGCAGTGTCATGGGGGGCTCCTATGGCTACACCTTC.